The sample holds one count of the clone carrying this T cell receptor (beta chain). Original methodology: By means of reference gene primer amplification, nucleated cell counts were estimated. The data were produced by immunoSEQ multiplex PCR, yet TCRdb's version contains in-frame clones alone and is incomplete. The V and J calls and clone size were taken over from that table, and D and trimming were inferred from the DNA. The sample lists approximately 300,000 clones; more than 75% were seen once. This record comes from a study of blood T cell repertoires in COVID-19. Study summary: The United States, Italy and Spain supplied acute and convalescent COVID-19 samples. The analysed material was cDNA or gDNA that came from T cells, B-cell-depleted T cells, or PBMCs.

V lost 4 bases, J lost 3 bases, and 5 bases stayed unmatched. Germline loops: CDR1 LNHDA, CDR2 SQIVND (reference sequence). The CDR3 contains 14 residues. This receptor was identified in a man aged 25-45 years who had recovered from COVID-19. Sample: PBMCs or T cells enriched from blood (not recorded which). The rearrangement joins TRBV19 to TRBJ2-7; 8 positions agree with TRBD1. The CDR3 DNA is TGTGCCAGTAGTAGGGGACAGGTGAACTACGAGCAGTACTTC. Translating it yields CASSRGQVNYEQYF.